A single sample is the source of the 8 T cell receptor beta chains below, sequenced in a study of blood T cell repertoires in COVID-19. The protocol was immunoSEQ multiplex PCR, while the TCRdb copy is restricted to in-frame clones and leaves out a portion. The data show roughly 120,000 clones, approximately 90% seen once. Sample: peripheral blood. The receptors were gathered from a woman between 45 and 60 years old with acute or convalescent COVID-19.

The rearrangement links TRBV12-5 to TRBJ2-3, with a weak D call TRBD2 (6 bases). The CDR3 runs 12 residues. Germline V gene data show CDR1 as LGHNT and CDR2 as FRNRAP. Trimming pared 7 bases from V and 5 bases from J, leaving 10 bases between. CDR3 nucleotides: TGTGCTAGTGTCGGGGGAGTAGATACGCAGTATTTT. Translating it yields CASVGGVDTQYF.

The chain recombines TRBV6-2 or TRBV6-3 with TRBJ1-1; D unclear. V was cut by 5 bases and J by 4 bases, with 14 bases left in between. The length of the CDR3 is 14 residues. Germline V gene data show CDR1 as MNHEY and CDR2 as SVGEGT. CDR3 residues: CASSPLEALTEAFF. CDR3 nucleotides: TGTGCCAGCAGTCCCCTAGAGGCCCTCACTGAAGCTTTCTTT.

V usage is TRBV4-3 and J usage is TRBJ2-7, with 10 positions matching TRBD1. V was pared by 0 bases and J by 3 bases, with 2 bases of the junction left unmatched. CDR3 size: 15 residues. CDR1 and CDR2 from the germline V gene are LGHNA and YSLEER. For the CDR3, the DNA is TGCGCCAGCAGCCAAGAGGACAGGGGGATCTACGAGCAGTACTTC. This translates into CASSQEDRGIYEQYF.

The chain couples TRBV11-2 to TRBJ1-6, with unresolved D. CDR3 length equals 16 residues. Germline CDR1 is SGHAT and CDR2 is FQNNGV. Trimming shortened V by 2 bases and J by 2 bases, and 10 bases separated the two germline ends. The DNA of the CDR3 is TGTGCCAGCAGCTTATCGGGAGGTGCCTATAATTCACCCCTCCACTTT. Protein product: CASSLSGGAYNSPLHF.

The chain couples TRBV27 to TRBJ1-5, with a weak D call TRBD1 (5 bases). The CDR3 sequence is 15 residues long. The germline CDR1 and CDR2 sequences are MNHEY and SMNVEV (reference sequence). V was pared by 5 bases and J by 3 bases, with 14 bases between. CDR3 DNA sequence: TGTGCCAGCAGTCCCTTGGGGGGGGACAATCAGCCCCAGCATTTT. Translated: CASSPLGGDNQPQHF.

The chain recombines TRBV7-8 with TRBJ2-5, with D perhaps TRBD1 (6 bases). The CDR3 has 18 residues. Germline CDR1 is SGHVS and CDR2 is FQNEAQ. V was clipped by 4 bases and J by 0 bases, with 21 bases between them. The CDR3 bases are TGTGCCAGCAGCTCCCTGACCCGACACAGGGAGTACCAAGAGACCCAGTACTTC. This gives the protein CASSSLTRHREYQETQYF.

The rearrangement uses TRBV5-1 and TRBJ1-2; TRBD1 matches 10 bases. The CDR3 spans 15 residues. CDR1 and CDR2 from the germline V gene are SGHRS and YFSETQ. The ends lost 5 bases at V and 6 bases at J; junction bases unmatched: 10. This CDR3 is CASSWRGTGEDGYTF. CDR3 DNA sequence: TGCGCCAGCAGTTGGCGGGGGACAGGGGAAGATGGCTACACCTTC.

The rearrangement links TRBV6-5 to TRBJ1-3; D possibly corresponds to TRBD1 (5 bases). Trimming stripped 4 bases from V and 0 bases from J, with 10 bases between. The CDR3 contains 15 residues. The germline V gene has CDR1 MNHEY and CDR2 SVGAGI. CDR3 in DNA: TGTGCCAGCAGTTTAACGGGGGACTCTGGAAACACCATATATTTT. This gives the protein CASSLTGDSGNTIYF.